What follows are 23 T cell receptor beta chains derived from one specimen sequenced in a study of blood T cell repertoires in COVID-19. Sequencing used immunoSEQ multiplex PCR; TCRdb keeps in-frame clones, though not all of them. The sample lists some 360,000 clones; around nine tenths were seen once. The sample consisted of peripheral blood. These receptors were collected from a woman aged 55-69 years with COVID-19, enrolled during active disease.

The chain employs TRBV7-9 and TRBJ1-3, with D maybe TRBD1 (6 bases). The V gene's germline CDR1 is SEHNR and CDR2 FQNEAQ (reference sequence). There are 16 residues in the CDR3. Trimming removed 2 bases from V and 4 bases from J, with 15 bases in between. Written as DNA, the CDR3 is TGTGCCAGCAGCTTAAATCGGGGGGCGCAAGGAAACACCATATATTTT. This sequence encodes CASSLNRGAQGNTIYF.

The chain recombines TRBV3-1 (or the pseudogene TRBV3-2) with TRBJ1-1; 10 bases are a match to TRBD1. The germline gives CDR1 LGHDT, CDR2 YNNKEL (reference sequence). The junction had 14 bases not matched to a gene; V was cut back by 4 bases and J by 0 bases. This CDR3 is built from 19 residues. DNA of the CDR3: TGTGCCAGCAGCCCCTTATATGGGCCCGGGACAGGGGTGAACACTGAAGCTTTCTTT. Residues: CASSPLYGPGTGVNTEAFF.

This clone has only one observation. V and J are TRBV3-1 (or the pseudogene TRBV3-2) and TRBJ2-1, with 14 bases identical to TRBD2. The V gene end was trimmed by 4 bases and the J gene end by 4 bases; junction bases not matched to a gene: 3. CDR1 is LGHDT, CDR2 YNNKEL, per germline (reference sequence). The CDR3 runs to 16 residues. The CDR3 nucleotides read TGTGCCAGCAGCCCCCGACTAGCGGGGGGGTACAATGAGCAGTTCTTC. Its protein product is CASSPRLAGGYNEQFF.

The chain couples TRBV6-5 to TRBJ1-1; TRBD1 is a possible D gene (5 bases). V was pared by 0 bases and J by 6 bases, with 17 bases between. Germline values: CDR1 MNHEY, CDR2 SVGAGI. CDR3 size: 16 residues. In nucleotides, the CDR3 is TGTGCCAGCAGTTACTCAGAGGGGAGGGCCGCAGCTGAAGCTTTCTTT. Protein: CASSYSEGRAAAEAFF.

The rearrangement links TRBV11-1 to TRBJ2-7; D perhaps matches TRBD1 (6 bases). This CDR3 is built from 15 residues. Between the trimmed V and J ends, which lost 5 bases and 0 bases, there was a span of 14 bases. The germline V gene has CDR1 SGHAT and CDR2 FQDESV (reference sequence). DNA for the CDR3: TGTGCCAGCAGCCCTTCTTCAGGGGCCTCCTACGAGCAGTACTTC. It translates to CASSPSSGASYEQYF.

The CDR3, as DNA: TGTGCCAGCAGCCAAGGCGGTCAGCCCCAGCATTTT. Translation gives CASSQGGQPQHF. V usage is TRBV14 and J usage is TRBJ1-5; D is undetermined. The CDR3 consists of 12 residues. Looked up from germline, CDR1 is SGHDN and CDR2 is FVKESK. V dropped 1 base and J dropped 6 bases, with 4 bases sitting between them.

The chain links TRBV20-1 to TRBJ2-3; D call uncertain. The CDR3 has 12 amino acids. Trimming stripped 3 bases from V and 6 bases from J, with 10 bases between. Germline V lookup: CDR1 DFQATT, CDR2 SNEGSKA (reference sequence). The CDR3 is CSASTRTDTQYF. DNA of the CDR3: TGCAGTGCTAGTACGAGAACTGATACGCAGTATTTT.

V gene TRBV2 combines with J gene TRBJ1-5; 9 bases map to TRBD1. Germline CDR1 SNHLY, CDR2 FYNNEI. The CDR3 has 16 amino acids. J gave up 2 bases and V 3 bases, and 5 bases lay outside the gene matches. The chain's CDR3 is CASSDTWTGGNQPQHF. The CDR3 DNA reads TGTGCCAGCAGTGATACTTGGACAGGGGGCAATCAGCCCCAGCATTTT.

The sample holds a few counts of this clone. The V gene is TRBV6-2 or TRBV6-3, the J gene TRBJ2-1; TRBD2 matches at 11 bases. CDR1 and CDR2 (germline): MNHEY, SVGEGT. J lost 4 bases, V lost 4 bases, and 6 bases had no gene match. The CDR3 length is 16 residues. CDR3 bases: TGTGCCAGCAGTTCCAGACTAGCGGGGCGATACAATGAGCAGTTCTTC. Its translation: CASSSRLAGRYNEQFF.

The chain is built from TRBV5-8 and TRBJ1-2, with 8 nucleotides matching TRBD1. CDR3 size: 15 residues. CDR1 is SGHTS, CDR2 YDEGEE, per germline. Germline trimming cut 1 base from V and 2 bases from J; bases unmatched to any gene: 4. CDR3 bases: TGTGCCAGCAGCTTGTCCCAGGGGGCGAACTATGGCTACACCTTC. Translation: CASSLSQGANYGYTF.

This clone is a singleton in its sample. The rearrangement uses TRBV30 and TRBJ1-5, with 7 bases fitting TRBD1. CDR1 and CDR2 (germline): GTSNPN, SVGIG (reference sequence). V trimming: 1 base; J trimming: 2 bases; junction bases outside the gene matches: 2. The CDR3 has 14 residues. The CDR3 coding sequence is TGTGCCTGGAGTGCCGACAGGGGCAATCAGCCCCAGCATTTT. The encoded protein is CAWSADRGNQPQHF. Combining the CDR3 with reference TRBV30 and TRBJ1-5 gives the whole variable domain SQTIHQWPATLVQPVGSPLSLECTVEGTSNPNLYWYRQAAGRGLQLLFYSVGIGQISSEVPQNLSASRPQDRQFILSSKKLLLSDSGFYLCAWSADRGNQPQHFGDGTRLSIL.

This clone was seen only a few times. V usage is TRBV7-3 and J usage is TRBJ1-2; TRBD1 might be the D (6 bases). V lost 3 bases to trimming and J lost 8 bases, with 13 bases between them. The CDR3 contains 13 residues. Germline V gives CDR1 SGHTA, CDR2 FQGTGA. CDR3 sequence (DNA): TGTGCCAGCAGCTTTGCAGGGGAGGGAGGCTACACCTTC. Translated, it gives CASSFAGEGGYTF.

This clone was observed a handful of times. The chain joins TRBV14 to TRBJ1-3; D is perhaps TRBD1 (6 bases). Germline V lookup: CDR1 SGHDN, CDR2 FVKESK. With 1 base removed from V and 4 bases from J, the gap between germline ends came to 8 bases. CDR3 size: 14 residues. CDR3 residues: CASSQGGQGNTIYF. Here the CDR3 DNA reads TGTGCCAGCAGCCAAGGGGGGCAGGGAAACACCATATATTTT.

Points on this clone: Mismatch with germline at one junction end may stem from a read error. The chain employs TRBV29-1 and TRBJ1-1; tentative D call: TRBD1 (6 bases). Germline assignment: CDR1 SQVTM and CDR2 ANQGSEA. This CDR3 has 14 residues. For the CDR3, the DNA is TGCAGCGCCACCCCGGGTGGGGGCAACACTGACGCTTTCTTT. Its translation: CSATPGGGNTDAFF.

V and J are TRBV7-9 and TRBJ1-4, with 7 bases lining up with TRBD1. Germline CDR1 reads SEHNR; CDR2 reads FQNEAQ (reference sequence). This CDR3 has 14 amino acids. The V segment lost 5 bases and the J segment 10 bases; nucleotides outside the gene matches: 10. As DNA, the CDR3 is TGTGCCAGCAGCCGTCGACAGGGAGGCCGAAAACTGTTTTTT. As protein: CASSRRQGGRKLFF. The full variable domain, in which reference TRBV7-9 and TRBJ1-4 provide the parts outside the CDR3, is DTGVSQNPRHKITKRGQNVTFRCDPISEHNRLYWYRQTLGQGPEFLTYFQNEAQLEKSRLLSDRFSAERPKGSFSTLEIQRTEQGDSAMYLCASSRRQGGRKLFFGSGTQLSVL.

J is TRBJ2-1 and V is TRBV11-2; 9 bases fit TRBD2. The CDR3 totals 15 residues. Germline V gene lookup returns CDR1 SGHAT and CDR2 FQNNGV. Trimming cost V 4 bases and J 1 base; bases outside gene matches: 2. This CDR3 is CASSSGLASYNEQFF. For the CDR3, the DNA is TGTGCCAGCAGCTCAGGACTAGCGTCCTACAATGAGCAGTTCTTC. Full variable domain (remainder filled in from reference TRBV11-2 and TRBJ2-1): EAGVAQSPRYKIIEKRQSVAFWCNPISGHATLYWYQQILGQGPKLLIQFQNNGVVDDSQLPKDRFSAERLKGVDSTLKIQPAKLEDSAVYLCASSSGLASYNEQFFGPGTRLTVL.

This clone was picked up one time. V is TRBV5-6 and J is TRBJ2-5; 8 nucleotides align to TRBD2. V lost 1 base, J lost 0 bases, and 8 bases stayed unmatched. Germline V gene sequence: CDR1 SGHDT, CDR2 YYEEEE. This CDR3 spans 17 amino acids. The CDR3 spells CASSLRTSGGHQETQYF. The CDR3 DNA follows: TGTGCCAGCAGCTTGAGAACAAGCGGGGGCCACCAAGAGACCCAGTACTTC. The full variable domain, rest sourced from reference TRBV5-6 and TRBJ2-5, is DAGVTQSPTHLIKTRGQQVTLRCSPKSGHDTVSWYQQALGQGPQFIFQYYEEEERQRGNFPDRFSGHQFPNYSSELNVNALLLGDSALYLCASSLRTSGGHQETQYFGPGTRLLVL.

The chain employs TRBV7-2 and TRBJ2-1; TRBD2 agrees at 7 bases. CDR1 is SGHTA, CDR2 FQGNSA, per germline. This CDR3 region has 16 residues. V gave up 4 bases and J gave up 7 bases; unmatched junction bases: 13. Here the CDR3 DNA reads TGTGCCAGCAGCTCCCGTGTAGCGGGTACCAGAAATGAGCAGTTCTTC. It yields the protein CASSSRVAGTRNEQFF.

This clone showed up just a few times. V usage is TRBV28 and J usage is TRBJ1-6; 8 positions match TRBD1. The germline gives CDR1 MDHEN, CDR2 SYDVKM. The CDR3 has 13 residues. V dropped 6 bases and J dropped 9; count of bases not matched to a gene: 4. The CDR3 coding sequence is TGTGCCAGCAGAGGACAGGGCCCTTCACCCCTCCACTTT. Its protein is CASRGQGPSPLHF.

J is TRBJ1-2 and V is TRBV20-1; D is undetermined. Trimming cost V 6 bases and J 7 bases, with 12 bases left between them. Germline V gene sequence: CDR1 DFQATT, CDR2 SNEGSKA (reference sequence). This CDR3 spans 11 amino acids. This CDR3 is CSALRSGGYTF. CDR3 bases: TGCAGTGCCTTAAGGAGTGGTGGCTACACCTTC.

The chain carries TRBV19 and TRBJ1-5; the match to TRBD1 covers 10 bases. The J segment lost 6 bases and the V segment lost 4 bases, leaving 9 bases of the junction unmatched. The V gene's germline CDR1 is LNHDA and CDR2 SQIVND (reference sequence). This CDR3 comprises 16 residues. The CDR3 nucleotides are TGTGCCAGTAGTACAACTCGACAGGGGGCTCTTCAGCCCCAGCATTTT. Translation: CASSTTRQGALQPQHF.

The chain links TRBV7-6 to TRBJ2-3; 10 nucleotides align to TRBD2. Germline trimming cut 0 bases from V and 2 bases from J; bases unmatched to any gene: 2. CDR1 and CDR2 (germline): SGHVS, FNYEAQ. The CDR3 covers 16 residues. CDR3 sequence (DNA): TGTGCCAGCAGCTTAGCCGGGACTAGCGTCACAGATACGCAGTATTTT. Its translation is CASSLAGTSVTDTQYF.

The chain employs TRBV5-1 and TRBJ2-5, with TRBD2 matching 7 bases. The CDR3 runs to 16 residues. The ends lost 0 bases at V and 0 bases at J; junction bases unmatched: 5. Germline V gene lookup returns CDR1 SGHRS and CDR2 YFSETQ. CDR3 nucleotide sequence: TGCGCCAGCAGCTTGGGGGCGGGGGTAGACCAAGAGACCCAGTACTTC. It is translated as CASSLGAGVDQETQYF.